The 3 T cell receptor beta chains given below trace back to one sample, sequenced in a study of T cell changes during pregnancy in multiple sclerosis. Only in-frame clones appear in the TCRdb table, and some are missing; sequencing was by immunoSEQ multiplex PCR. The sample lists tens of thousands of clones, roughly 87% occurring once. Sequences were derived from CD8+ T cells from peripheral blood mononuclear cells, sampled after pregnancy. These receptor sequences come from a female donor with multiple sclerosis, enrolled in a pregnancy study.

J is TRBJ2-3 and V is TRBV6-5, with D perhaps TRBD2 (5 bases). Trimming took off 2 bases at V and 2 bases at J, with 11 bases between the two ends. There are 15 residues in the CDR3. Germline loops: CDR1 MNHEY, CDR2 SVGAGI. CDR3 DNA sequence: TGTGCCAGCAGTTACGGTGGGAGAGCCACAGATACGCAGTATTTT. Translated, it gives CASSYGGRATDTQYF.

The gene calls are TRBV27 and TRBJ2-3; possibly TRBD2 for D (6 bases). This CDR3 is 16 amino acids long. Germline loops: CDR1 MNHEY, CDR2 SMNVEV (reference sequence). The ends were cut back, 3 bases at V and 4 bases at J, with 17 bases in the middle. CDR3 nucleotides: TGTGCCAGCAGTTTCTCTCTAGGGACTTTCGCAGATACGCAGTATTTT. It codes for CASSFSLGTFADTQYF.

This chain links TRBV7-6 with TRBJ2-1; TRBD2 matches at 11 bases. The length of the CDR3 is 18 residues. Unmatched junction bases numbered 9, after V lost 1 base and J lost 4 bases. From germline, CDR1 is SGHVS and CDR2 FNYEAQ. CDR3 protein: CASSLDLSSGRLYNEQFF. Here the CDR3 DNA reads TGTGCCAGCAGCTTAGATCTGTCTAGCGGGAGGCTGTACAATGAGCAGTTCTTC. The full variable domain, rest sourced from reference TRBV7-6 and TRBJ2-1, is GAGVSQSPRYKVTKRGQDVALRCDPISGHVSLYWYRQALGQGPEFLTYFNYEAQQDKSGLPNDRFSAERPEGSISTLTIQRTEQRDSAMYRCASSLDLSSGRLYNEQFFGPGTRLTVL.